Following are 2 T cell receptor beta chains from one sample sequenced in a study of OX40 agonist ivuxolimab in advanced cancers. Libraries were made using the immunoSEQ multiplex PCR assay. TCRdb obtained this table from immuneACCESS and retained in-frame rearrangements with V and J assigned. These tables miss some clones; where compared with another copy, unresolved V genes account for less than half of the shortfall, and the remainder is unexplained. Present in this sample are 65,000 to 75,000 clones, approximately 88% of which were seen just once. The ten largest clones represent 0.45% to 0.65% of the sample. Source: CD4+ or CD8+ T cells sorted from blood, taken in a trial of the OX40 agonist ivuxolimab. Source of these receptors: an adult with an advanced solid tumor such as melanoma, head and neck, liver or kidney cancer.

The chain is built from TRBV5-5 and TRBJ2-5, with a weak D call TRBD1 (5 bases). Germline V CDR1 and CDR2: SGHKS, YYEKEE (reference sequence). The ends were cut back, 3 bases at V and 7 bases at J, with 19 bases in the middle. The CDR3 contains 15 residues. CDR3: CASSSYVGATGTQYF. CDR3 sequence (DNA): TGTGCCAGCAGCTCCTATGTAGGGGCAACTGGGACCCAGTACTTC. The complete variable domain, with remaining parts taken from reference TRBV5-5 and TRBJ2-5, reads DAGVTQSPTHLIKTRGQQVTLRCSPISGHKSVSWYQQVLGQGPQFIFQYYEKEERGRGNFPDRFSARQFPNYSSELNVNALLLGDSALYLCASSSYVGATGTQYFGPGTRLLVL.

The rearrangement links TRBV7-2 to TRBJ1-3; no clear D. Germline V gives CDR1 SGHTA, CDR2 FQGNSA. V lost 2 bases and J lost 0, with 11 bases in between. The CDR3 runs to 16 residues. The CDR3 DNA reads TGTGCCAGCAGCTTATCGTTTGTCAGCTCTGGAAACACCATATATTTT. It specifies CASSLSFVSSGNTIYF.